What follows describes a single T cell receptor beta chain. Its antigen is not known. TCRdb reprocessed the PCR reads via MiXCR. Among under 5,000 clones listed, 20% to 25% were seen once. The entire patient cohort was treatment-naive prior to thyroid surgery. The data were obtained in a study of metastatic and nonmetastatic thyroid tumors. The overall study: Comparative analysis of repertoires was undertaken across blood and tumor or nodule tissue obtained from malignant and benign thyroid patients.

With 8 bases removed from V and 0 bases from J, the gap between germline ends came to 8 bases. This CDR3 contains 13 residues. Germline CDR1 and CDR2: GTSNPN and SVGIG (reference sequence). General observations from the study: Malignant tumors reportedly showed significantly higher TCR beta diversity than benign nodules in both blood and tumor.

The sequencing sample was made of tumor tissue. This TCR was recovered from a male donor with papillary thyroid cancer or a benign thyroid nodule (not recorded which). Some clones in this sample may be carry-over from other donors' samples. V gene TRBV30 combines with J gene TRBJ2-6, with D unresolved. CDR3 sequence: CAGLCSGANVLTF. The CDR3 nucleotides are TGTGCCGGGCTGTGCTCTGGGGCCAACGTCCTGACTTTC.